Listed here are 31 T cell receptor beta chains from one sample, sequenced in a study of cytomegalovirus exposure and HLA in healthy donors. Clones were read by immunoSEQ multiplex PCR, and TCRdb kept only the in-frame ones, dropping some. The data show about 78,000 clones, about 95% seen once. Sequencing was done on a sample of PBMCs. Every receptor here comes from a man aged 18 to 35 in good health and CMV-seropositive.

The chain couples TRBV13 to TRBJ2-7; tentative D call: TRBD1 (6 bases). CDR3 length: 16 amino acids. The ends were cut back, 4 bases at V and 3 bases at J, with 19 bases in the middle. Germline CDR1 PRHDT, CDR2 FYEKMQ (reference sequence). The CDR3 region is CASSYSSRGSFYEQYF. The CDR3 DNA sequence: TGTGCCAGCAGCTATTCCTCCAGGGGCTCCTTCTACGAGCAGTACTTC.

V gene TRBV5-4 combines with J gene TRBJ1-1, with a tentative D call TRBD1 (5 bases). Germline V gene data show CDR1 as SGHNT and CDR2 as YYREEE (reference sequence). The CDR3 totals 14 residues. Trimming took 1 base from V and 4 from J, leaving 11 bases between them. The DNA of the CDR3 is TGTGCCAGCAGCTTGCGCGGGGACCGCACTGAAGCTTTCTTT. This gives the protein CASSLRGDRTEAFF.

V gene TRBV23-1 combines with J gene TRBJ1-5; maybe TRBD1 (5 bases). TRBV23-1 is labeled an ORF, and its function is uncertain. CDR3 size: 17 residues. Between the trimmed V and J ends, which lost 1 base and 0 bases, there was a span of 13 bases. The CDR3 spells CASSQCIARDSNQPQHF. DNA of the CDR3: TGCGCCAGCAGTCAATGTATTGCCAGGGATAGCAATCAGCCCCAGCATTTT.

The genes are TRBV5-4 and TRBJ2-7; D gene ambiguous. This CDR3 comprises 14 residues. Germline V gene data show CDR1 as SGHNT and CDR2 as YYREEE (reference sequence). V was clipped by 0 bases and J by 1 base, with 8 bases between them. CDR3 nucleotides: TGTGCCAGCAGCTTGGGGTACAGTTCCTACGAGCAGTACTTC. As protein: CASSLGYSSYEQYF.

The CDR3 DNA reads as TGCGCCAGCAGTCAAGGGACAGGGCCCGGTCAGCCCCAGCATTTT. It translates to CASSQGTGPGQPQHF. The chain carries TRBV23-1 and TRBJ1-5; 9 bases match TRBD1. TRBV23-1 is an open reading frame whose function is uncertain. The CDR3 extends over 15 amino acids. V gave up 2 bases and J gave up 6 bases; unmatched junction bases: 5.

The CDR3 DNA reads as TGTGCCAGCAGTTTATCCCGGACAGGCGTATGGCCCCAGCATTTT. Protein product: CASSLSRTGVWPQHF. The genes are TRBV28 and TRBJ1-5; 7 bases fit TRBD1. V lost 1 base to trimming and J lost 9 bases; unmatched junction nucleotides: 9. CDR1 and CDR2 from the germline V gene are MDHEN and SYDVKM. CDR3 length: 15 residues.

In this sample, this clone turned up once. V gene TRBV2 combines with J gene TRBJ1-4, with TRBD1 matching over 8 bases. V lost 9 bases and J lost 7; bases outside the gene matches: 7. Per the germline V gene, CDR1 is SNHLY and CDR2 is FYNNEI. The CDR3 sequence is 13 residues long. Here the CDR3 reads CASIGQGREKLFF. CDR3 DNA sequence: TGTGCCAGTATAGGACAGGGACGTGAAAAACTGTTTTTT.

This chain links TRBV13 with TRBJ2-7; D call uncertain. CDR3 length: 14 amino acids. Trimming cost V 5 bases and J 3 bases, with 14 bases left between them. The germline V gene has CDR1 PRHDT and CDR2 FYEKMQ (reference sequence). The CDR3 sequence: CASSVRSRYYEQYF. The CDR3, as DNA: TGTGCCAGCAGCGTGCGGTCCCGGTACTACGAGCAGTACTTC.

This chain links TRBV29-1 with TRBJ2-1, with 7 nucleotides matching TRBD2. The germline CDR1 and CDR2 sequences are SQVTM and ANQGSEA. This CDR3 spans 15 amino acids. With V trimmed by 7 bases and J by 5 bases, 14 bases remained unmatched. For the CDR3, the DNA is TGCAGCGGGGGAAGGGGCGGGAGCATCAACAATGAGCAGTTCTTC. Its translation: CSGGRGGSINNEQFF.

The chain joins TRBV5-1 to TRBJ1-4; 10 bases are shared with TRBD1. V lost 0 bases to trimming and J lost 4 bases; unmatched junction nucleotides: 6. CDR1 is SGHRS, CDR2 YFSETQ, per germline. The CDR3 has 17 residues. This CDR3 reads CASSLAPTGGINEKLFF. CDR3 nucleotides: TGCGCCAGCAGCTTGGCCCCGACAGGGGGCATTAATGAAAAACTGTTTTTT.

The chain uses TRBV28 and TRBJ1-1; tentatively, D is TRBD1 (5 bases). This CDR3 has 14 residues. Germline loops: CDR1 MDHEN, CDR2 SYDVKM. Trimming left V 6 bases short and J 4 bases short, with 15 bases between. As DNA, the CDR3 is TGTGCCAGCAGGGGGACTAGCCCTGGCACTGAAGCTTTCTTT. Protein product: CASRGTSPGTEAFF.

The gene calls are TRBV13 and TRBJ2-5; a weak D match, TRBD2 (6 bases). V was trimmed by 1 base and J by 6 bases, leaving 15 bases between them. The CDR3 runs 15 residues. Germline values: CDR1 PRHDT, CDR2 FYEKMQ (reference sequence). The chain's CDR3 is CASSLVGGGLKTQYF. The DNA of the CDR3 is TGTGCCAGCAGCTTAGTCGGGGGAGGCCTGAAGACCCAGTACTTC.

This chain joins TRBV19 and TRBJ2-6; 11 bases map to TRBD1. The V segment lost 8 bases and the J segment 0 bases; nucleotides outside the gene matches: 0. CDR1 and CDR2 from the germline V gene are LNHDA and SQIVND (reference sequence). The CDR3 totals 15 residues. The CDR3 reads CASGTGGSGANVLTF. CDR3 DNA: TGTGCCAGTGGGACAGGGGGCTCTGGGGCCAACGTCCTGACTTTC.

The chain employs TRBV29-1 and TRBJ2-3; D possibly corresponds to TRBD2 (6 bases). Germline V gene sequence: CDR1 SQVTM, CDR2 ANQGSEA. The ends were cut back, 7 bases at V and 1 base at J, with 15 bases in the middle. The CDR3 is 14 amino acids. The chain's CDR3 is CSARTGDRTDTQYF. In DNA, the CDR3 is TGCAGCGCCCGGACGGGGGACCGCACAGATACGCAGTATTTT.

The CDR3 DNA reads TGTGCCTGGAGTGGACTCTCTTTGAACACTGAAGCTTTCTTT. This codes for CAWSGLSLNTEAFF. This sequence joins TRBV30 and TRBJ1-1; D unresolved. The germline V gene encodes CDR1 GTSNPN and CDR2 SVGIG (reference sequence). V dropped 1 base and J dropped 0 bases, with 9 bases sitting between them. The CDR3 has 14 amino acids.

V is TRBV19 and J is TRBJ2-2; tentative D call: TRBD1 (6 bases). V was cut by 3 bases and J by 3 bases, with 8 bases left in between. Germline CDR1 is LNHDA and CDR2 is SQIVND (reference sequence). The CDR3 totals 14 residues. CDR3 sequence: CASSINRDTGELFF. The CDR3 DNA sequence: TGTGCCAGTAGTATTAACAGGGACACCGGGGAGCTGTTTTTT.

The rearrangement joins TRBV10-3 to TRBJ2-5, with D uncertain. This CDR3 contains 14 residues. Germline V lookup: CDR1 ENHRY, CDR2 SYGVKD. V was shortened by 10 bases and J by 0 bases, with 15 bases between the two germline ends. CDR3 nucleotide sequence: TGTGCCACGAGGAAGCGAAGTGACCAAGAGACCCAGTACTTC. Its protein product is CATRKRSDQETQYF.

This CDR3 reads CASSRTGTGETQYF. The CDR3 bases are TGCGCCAGCAGCCGCACCGGGACAGGGGAGACCCAGTACTTC. J is TRBJ2-5 and V is TRBV5-1, with 9 bases that match TRBD1. Germline V gene sequence: CDR1 SGHRS, CDR2 YFSETQ. The CDR3 runs to 14 residues. V was clipped by 4 bases and J by 5 bases; unmatched bases: 6. Drawing the rest from reference TRBV5-1 and TRBJ2-5, the complete variable domain is KAGVTQTPRYLIKTRGQQVTLSCSPISGHRSVSWYQQTPGQGLQFLFEYFSETQRNKGNFPGRFSGRQFSNSRSEMNVSTLELGDSALYLCASSRTGTGETQYFGPGTRLLVL.

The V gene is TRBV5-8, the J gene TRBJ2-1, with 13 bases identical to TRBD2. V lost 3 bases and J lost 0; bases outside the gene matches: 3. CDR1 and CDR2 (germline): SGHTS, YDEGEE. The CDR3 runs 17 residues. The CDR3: CASSSGLAGYSYNEQFF. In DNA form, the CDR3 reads TGTGCCAGCAGCTCGGGACTAGCGGGATACTCCTACAATGAGCAGTTCTTC.

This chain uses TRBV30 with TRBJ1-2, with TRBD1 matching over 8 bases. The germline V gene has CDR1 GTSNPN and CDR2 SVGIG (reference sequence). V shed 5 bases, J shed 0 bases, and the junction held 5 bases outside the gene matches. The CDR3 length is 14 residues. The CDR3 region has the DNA TGTGCCTGGGGACAGGGTATAGCTAACTATGGCTACACCTTC. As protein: CAWGQGIANYGYTF.

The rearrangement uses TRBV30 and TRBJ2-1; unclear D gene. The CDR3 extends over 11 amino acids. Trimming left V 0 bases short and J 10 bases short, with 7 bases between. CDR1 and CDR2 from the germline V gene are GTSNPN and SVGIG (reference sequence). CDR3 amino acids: CAWSVPREQFF. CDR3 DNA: TGTGCCTGGAGTGTACCCAGGGAGCAGTTCTTC.

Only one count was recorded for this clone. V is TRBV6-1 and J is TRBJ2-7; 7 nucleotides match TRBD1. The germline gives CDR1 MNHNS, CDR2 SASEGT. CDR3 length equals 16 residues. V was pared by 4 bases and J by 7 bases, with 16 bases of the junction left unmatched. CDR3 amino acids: CASSGHETGIWGEQYF. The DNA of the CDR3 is TGTGCCAGCAGTGGCCATGAGACAGGGATTTGGGGGGAGCAGTACTTC.

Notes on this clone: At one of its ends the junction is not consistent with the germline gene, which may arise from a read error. CDR3 bases: TGTGCCAGCAGTGACCTCGGGACTCCCCGGTACGGGCAGTACTTC. Protein sequence: CASSDLGTPRYGQYF. The rearrangement joins TRBV6-1 to TRBJ2-7, with D possibly matching TRBD2 (6 bases). This CDR3 contains 15 residues. The germline V gene has CDR1 MNHNS and CDR2 SASEGT.

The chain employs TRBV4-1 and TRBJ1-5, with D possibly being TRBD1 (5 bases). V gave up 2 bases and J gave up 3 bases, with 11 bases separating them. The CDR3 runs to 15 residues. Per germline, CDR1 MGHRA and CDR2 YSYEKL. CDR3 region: CASSQRREDNQPQHF. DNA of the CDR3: TGCGCCAGCAGCCAACGCAGGGAGGACAATCAGCCCCAGCATTTT.

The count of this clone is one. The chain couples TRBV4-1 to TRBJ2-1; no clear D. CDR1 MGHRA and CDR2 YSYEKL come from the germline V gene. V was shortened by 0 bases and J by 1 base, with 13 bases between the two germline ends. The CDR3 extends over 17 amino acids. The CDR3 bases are TGCGCCAGCAGCCAAGAGCCTGGAGCGCTGTCCTACAATGAGCAGTTCTTC. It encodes CASSQEPGALSYNEQFF.

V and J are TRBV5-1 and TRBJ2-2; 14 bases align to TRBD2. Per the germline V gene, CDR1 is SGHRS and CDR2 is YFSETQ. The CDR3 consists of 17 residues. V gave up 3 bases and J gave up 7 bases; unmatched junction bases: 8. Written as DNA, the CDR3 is TGCGCCAGCAGCTCCGGGACTAGCGGGAGACAAGGCGGGGAGCTGTTTTTT. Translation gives CASSSGTSGRQGGELFF.

CDR3 amino acids: CASSRGSAKNIQYF. The CDR3 nucleotides are TGTGCCAGCAGCCGCGGGTCAGCCAAAAACATTCAGTACTTC. J is TRBJ2-4 and V is TRBV7-9; maybe TRBD2 (5 bases). Germline loops: CDR1 SEHNR, CDR2 FQNEAQ (reference sequence). This CDR3 has 14 residues. Trimming stripped 5 bases from V and 0 bases from J, with 8 bases between.

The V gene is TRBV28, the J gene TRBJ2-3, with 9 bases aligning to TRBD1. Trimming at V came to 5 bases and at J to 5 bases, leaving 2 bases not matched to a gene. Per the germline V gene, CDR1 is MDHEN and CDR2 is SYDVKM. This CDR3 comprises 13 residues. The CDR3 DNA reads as TGTGCCAGCAGTGGGACAGGGAGAGATACGCAGTATTTT. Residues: CASSGTGRDTQYF.

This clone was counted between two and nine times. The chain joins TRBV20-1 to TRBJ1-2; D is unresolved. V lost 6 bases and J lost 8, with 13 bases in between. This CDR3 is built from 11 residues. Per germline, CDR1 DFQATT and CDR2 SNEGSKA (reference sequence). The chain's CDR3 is CSAITVRGYTF. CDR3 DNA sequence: TGCAGTGCCATTACGGTTCGGGGCTACACCTTC.

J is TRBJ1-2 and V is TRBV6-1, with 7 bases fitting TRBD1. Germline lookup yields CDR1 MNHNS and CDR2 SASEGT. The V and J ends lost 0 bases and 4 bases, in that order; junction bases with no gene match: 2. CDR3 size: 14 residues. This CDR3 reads CASSEAAGGYGYTF. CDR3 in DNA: TGTGCCAGCAGTGAAGCGGCAGGGGGCTATGGCTACACCTTC.

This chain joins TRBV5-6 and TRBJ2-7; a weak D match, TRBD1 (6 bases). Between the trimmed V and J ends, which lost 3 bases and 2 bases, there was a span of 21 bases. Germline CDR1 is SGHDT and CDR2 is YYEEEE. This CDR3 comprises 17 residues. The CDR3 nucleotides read TGTGCCAGCAGCTCCACTCCCTCCCCGGGACAAACCTACGAGCAGTACTTC. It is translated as CASSSTPSPGQTYEQYF.